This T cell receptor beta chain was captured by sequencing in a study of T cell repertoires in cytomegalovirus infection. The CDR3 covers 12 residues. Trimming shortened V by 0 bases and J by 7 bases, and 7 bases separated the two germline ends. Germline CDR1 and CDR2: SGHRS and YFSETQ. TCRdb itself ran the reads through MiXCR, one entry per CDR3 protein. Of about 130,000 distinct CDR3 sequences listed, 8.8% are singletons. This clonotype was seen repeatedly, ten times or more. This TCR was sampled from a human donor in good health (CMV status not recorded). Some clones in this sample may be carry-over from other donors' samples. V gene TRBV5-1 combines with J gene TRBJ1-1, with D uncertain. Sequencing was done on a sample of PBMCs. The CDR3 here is CASSLGEGEAFF. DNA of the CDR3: TGCGCCAGCAGCTTGGGAGAGGGTGAAGCTTTCTTT.